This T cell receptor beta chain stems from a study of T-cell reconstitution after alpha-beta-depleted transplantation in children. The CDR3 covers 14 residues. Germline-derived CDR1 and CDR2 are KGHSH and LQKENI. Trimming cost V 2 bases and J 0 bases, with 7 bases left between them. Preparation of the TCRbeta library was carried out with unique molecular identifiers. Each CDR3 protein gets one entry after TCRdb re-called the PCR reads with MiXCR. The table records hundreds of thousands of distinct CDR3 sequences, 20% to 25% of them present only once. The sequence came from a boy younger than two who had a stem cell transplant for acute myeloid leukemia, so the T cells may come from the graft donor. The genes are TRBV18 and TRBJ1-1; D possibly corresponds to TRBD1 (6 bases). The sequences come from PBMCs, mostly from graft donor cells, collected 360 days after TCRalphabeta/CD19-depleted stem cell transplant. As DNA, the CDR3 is TGTGCCAGCTCACCATCAGGGGTGAACACTGAAGCTTTCTTT. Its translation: CASSPSGVNTEAFF.